This T cell receptor beta chain was observed in a study of technical replicates of blood from four donors. V lost 5 bases and J 0 bases, leaving 17 bases between the germline ends. CDR1 and CDR2 (germline): SQVTM, ANQGSEA. The CDR3 extends over 15 amino acids. Libraries were prepared by immunoSEQ multiplex PCR; TCRdb keeps only in-frame clonotypes and omits some of them. The sample has some 60,000 clones, approximately 94% seen once. This TCR came from a human donor in good health. Some clones in this sample may be carry-over from other donors' samples. The chain recombines TRBV29-1 with TRBJ2-7, with D maybe TRBD2 (5 bases). Sequencing input: PBMCs. CDR3 sequence: CSVIRLAQSSYEQYF. The CDR3 DNA sequence: TGCAGCGTTATCCGGCTAGCCCAGAGCTCCTACGAGCAGTACTTC.